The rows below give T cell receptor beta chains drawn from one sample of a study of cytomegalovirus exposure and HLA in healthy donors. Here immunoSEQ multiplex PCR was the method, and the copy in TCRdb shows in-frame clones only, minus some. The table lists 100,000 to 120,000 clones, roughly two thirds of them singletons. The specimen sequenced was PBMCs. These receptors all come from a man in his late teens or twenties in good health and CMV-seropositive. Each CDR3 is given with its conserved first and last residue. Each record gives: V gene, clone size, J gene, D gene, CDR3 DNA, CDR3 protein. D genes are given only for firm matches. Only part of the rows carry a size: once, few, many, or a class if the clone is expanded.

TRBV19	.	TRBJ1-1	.	TGTGCCAGTAATAGGCGGGGGGCGAACACTGAAGCTTTCTTT	CASNRRGANTEAFF
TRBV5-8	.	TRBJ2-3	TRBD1	TGTGCCAGCAGCCTTGACAGGGTCCCTGCAGATACGCAGTATTTT	CASSLDRVPADTQYF
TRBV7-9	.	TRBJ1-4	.	TGTGCCAGCAGCCCCCCAGCAACTAATGAAAAACTGTTTTTT	CASSPPATNEKLFF
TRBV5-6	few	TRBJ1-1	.	TGTGCCAGCAGGGGCGGGGGACAAACTGAAGCTTTCTTT	CASRGGGQTEAFF
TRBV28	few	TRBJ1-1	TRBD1	TGTGCCAGCAGTACCCGACTAGACAGGGGATGGAACACTGAAGCTTTCTTT	CASSTRLDRGWNTEAFF
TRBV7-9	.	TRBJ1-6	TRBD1	TGTGCCAGCAGCTTCGGACAGGGAGGTAATTCACCCCTCCACTTT	CASSFGQGGNSPLHF
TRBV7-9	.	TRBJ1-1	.	TGTGCCAGCAGTCGTAGGGGCTCGTGTTTGATTGAAGCTTTCTTT	CASSRRGSCLIEAFF
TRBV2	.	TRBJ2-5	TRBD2	TGTGCCAGCAAGACTAGCGGGGGGATTGGAAAGACCCAGTACTTC	CASKTSGGIGKTQYF
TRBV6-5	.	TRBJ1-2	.	TGTGCCAGCAGGCCGACAGCTGAAGTAGATGGCTACACCTTC	CASRPTAEVDGYTF
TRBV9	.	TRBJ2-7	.	TGTGCCAGCAGCGTAGCTACCGACTACGAGCAGTACTTC	CASSVATDYEQYF
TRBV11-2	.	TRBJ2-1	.	TGTGCCAGCAGCTACGATCCAGGGAATAACAATGAGCAGTTCTTC	CASSYDPGNNNEQFF
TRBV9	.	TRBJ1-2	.	TGTGCCAGCAGCGAACGGGGTCGGGGCTACACCTTC	CASSERGRGYTF
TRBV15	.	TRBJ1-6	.	TGTGCCACCAGCAGAGATGTGTCATATAATTCACCCCTCCACTTT	CATSRDVSYNSPLHF